This T cell receptor beta chain was recovered during a study of vaccination and CD4 T cells after COVID-19. Germline loops: CDR1 ENHRY, CDR2 SYGVKD. The CDR3 covers 12 residues. Trimming cost V 2 bases and J 7 bases, with 9 bases left between them. In regard to this clonotype: The antigen is not known.

Treatment of the sample: roughly ten-day PBMC culture with coronavirus spike peptide pools or control peptides (ViraFEST assay). It was before the COVID-19 pandemic (2011-2018) that the unexposed donor's CD4+ T cells were collected. Scientists ran DNA taken from cultured CD4+ T cells through the Oncomine TCR Beta short-read assay for sequencing. TCRdb independently ran MiXCR on the PCR reads; one entry per CDR3 protein. The sample contains 1,500 to 2,000 distinct CDR3 sequences, roughly 60% of which appear only once. The receptor comes from a human donor in good health. This chain joins TRBV10-3 and TRBJ2-7, with D uncertain. The sample taken for sequencing was CD4+ T cells from blood, cultured in vitro. The CDR3 sequence is CAISEGQEEQYF. The DNA for the CDR3 is TGTGCCATCAGTGAGGGGCAGGAAGAGCAGTACTTC.